Included here is one TCR beta chain sequence, with context. Relative to the germline gene, one junction end is altered; a read error may explain this. The source of the sample is a study of T-cell reconstitution after alpha-beta-depleted transplantation in children. The CDR3 has 16 residues. Per the germline V gene, CDR1 is SGHTA and CDR2 is FQGTGA. As it was prepared, the TCRbeta library received unique molecular identifiers. Via MiXCR, TCRdb re-called the PCR reads, giving one row per CDR3 protein. This table holds about 400,000 distinct CDR3 sequences, roughly 20% found once. Source: PBMCs from the stem cell graft donor, taken from the stem cell graft. V and J are TRBV7-3 and TRBJ2-3; 14 nucleotides align to TRBD2. The clonotype comes from a human donor who donated a stem cell graft to a child with acute myeloid leukemia. The CDR3 bases are TGTGCCGGCAGCGCGGGACTAGCGGGAGTTACAGATACGCAGTATTTT. This translates into CAGSAGLAGVTDTQYF.